The entry below describes one T cell receptor (beta chain). Its antigen remains unidentified. Four subsets defined by CD45RA and CD27 were sorted after CD3, CD4, CD8 and live/dead staining. The length of the CDR3 is 12 residues. The V gene lost 6 bases and the J gene lost 3 bases, with 12 bases spanning the gap. The germline V gene has CDR1 DFQATT and CDR2 SNEGSKA (reference sequence). The sample originates from a study of naive and memory T cell subsets. Findings and caveats of the study: Especially in CD8 cells, naive repertoires contained a few larger clonotypes, possibly CD45RA-re-expressing memory cells. TCR counts from RNA may reflect activation-linked expression changes.

An equimolar mix of two oligonucleotides served as the beta constant-region primer for TRBC1 and TRBC2. Nested alpha and beta constant-region primers with the SP2 primer drove four PCR rounds on ligated cDNA. TCRdb processed the UMI-ligation and nested PCR reads anew with MiXCR; each CDR3 protein has one entry. The table shows about 90,000 distinct CDR3 sequences, with about 11% occurring only once. The sample was naive CD4+ T cells from blood. The genes are TRBV20-1 and TRBJ2-7, with a weak D call TRBD1 (6 bases). The TCR was taken from a human donor in good health. The DNA of the CDR3 is TGCAGTGCCAGGACAGACTTCTACGAGCAGTACTTC. This gives the protein CSARTDFYEQYF.